This paragraph covers one T cell receptor (beta chain) sequence. Antigen specificity is unknown. The data belong to a study of somatic mutations in cytotoxic T cells in rheumatoid arthritis. Across the study: In some cases, T-cell populations stained with V beta antibodies were flow-sorted at nearly 100% purity, and these included V beta1+ cells sequenced for TCRB.

V was clipped by 5 bases and J by 5 bases; unmatched bases: 3. This CDR3 has 13 amino acids. The germline gives CDR1 SGHVS, CDR2 FQNEAQ. Study results and caveats: Multiple comparisons were not accounted for in the slight TRBV07 underrepresentation seen in rheumatoid arthritis patients. The study found CD8+ clonality increased with age in rheumatoid arthritis patients, not healthy controls. For CD8+ T-cell clonality, rheumatoid arthritis patients and age-matched healthy controls did not differ significantly.

The assay was immunoSEQ multiplex PCR, and TCRdb's table has in-frame clones only and misses some. The table records around 23,000 clones, roughly 80% of them present only once. What was sequenced was CD8+ T cells sorted from blood. The source is an adult with rheumatoid arthritis. This rearrangement joins TRBV7-8 to TRBJ1-2; TRBD1 agrees at 9 bases. CDR3 sequence: CASSPDRGYGYTF. The CDR3 DNA sequence: TGTGCCAGCAGCCCCGACAGGGGGTATGGCTACACCTTC.